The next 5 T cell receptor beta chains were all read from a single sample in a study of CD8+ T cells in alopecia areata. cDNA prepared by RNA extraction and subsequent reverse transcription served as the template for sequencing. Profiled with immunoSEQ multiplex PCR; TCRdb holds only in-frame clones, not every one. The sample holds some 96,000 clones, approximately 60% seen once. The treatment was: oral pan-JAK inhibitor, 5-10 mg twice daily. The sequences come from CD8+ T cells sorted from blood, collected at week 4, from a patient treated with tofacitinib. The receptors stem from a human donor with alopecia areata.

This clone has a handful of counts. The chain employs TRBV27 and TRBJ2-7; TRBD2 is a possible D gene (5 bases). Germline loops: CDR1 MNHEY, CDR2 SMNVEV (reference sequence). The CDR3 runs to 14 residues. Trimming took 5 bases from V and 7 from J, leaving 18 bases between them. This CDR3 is CASSPLPGREEQYF. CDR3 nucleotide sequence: TGTGCCAGCAGTCCCCTCCCTGGTAGGGAGGAGCAGTACTTC.

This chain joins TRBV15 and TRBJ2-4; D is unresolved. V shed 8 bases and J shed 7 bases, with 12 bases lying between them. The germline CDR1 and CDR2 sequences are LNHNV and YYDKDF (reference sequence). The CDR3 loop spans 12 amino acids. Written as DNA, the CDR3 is TGTGCCACCTACGGCGGAGCGAACATTCAGTACTTC. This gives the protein CATYGGANIQYF.

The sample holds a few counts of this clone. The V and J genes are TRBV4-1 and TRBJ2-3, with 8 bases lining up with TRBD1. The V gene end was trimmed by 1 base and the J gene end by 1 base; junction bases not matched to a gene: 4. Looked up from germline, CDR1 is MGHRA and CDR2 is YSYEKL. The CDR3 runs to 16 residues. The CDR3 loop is CASSQGTGWRTDTQYF. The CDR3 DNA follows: TGCGCCAGCAGCCAAGGGACAGGGTGGCGCACAGATACGCAGTATTTT.

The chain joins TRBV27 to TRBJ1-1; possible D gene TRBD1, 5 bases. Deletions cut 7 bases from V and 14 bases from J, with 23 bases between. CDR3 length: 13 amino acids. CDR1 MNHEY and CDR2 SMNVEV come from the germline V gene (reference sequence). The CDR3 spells CASTSVGLGEVFF. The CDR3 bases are TGTGCCAGCACGTCGGTTGGGTTAGGGGAAGTCTTCTTT.

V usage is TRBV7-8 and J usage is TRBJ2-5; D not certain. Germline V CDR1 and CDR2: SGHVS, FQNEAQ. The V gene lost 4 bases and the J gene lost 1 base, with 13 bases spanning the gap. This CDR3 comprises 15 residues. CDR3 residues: CASSSRPTLQETQYF. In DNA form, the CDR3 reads TGTGCCAGCAGCTCAAGACCGACGCTCCAAGAGACCCAGTACTTC. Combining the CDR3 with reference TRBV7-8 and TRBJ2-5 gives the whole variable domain GAGVSQSPRYKVAKRGQDVALRCDPISGHVSLFWYQQALGQGPEFLTYFQNEAQLDKSGLPSDRFFAERPEGSVSTLKIQRTQQEDSAVYLCASSSRPTLQETQYFGPGTRLLVL.